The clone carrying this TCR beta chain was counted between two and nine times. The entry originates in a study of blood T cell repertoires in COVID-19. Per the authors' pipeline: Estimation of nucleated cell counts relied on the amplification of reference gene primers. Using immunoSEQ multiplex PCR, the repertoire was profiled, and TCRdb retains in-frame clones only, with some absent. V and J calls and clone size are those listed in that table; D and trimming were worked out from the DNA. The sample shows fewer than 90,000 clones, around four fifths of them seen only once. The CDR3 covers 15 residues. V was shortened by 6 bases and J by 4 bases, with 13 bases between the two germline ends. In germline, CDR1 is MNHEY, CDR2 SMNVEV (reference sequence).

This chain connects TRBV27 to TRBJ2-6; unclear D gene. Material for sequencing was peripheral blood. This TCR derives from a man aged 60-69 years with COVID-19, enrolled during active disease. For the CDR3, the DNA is TGTGCCAGCAGGTCGCCGGCGGCCGGGGCCAACGTCCTGACTTTC. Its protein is CASRSPAAGANVLTF.